This T cell receptor (beta chain) was recovered during a study of blood T cells in healthy people across ages. With a J-beta primer mix and a sample-barcoded 5' primer, a second PCR ran about 7 to 12 cycles. A single record per CDR3 protein comes from TCRdb applying MiXCR to the 5' RACE reads. Among 1,500,000 or so distinct CDR3 sequences listed, roughly 43% were seen once. The germline V gene encodes CDR1 SGHAT and CDR2 FQNNGV. Trimming cost V 3 bases and J 0 bases; bases outside gene matches: 4. There are 16 residues in the CDR3. The sample comprised blood. This receptor was identified in a woman aged 18-35 years in good health. This rearrangement joins TRBV11-2 to TRBJ2-1; TRBD2 matches 8 bases. CDR3 residues: CASSFQRGSSYNEQFF. The CDR3 nucleotides are TGTGCCAGCAGCTTTCAGCGGGGGAGCTCCTACAATGAGCAGTTCTTC.